This T cell receptor beta chain was found in a study of shared clonotypes between healthy human individuals. General observations from the study: As a rule, naive subsets had a larger estimated richness than memory subsets. With several donors compared, 4% to 5% of naive CD4 clonotypes were shared.

The table came from immunoSEQ multiplex PCR; TCRdb's copy has only in-frame clones and leaves some out. The sample yields over 2 million clones, 85% to 95% seen once. This CDR3 comprises 16 residues. Germline CDR1 and CDR2: MNHEY and SMNVEV (reference sequence). Trimming took 6 bases from V and 0 from J; bases not matched to a gene: 5. Turning to this clone: Its antigen is not identified.

The chain couples TRBV27 to TRBJ2-6; 7 bases line up with TRBD1. This TCR was sampled from a man aged 18 to 29 in good health. Some clones in this sample may be carry-over from other donors' samples. Source material: naive CD4+ T cells from PBMCs. Subset denoted: CD45RA+ positively selected. CDR3 sequence (DNA): TGTGCCAGCAGCCAGGGGGATAGCTCTGGGGCCAACGTCCTGACTTTC. Residues: CASSQGDSSGANVLTF.